The sequence of this TCR beta chain was determined in a study of shared clonotypes between healthy human individuals (dated by TCRdb to about 2020). Study-wide context: The cohort comprised two women and a few men aged 18 to 49 years. To estimate repertoire size and how much clonotypes are shared between individuals, the study performed deep sequencing of blood TCR repertoires from a few healthy adults. Libraries were prepared and TCR repertoires were sequenced by different laboratories using diverse techniques, in order to increase sequencing depth and limit assay-specific biases. Per donor, leukapheresis produced somewhere between about 0.94 and 8.9 billion PBMCs.

General conclusions and limits of the study: The genetic and exposure-history diversity represented was limited by the small number of donors. Sampling was limited to blood, and TCR repertoires in tissue likely differ from TCR repertoires in blood. Pairwise subsampling led to the expectation that sequencing depth would affect the degree of clonotype sharing among donors.

The donors were healthy, HIV-negative adults with no recently reported acute infections or vaccinations. Only Caucasian adults living in Nashville, Tennessee, USA were represented among the donors. For unsorted samples, about 90 million PBMCs were counted and genomic DNA was extracted with the QIAamp DNA Blood Mini kit. Blood was collected by leukapheresis, and PBMCs were isolated by Ficoll-Histopaque density gradient centrifugation and then cryopreserved in liquid nitrogen vapor phase. The CDR3 numbers 13 residues from cysteine through phenylalanine. Solely the CDR3 DNA is kept, with 39 bases framed from the first base. At the junction V is shortened by 5 bases and J by 3 bases, with 11 bases in between. Per the germline V gene, SGHVS is the CDR1 and FNYEAQ is the CDR2. The table lists this clone with a few counts. Its antigen has not been determined. Base quality data are lacking; no much larger clone is found one base away.

Using the deep immunoSEQ assay, TCR CDR3 regions were amplified from genomic DNA by multiplex PCR. Genomic DNA extracted from each cell subset was distributed evenly over all wells of several immunoSEQ 96-well plates, and each plate served as one replicate. Each replicate PCR for unsorted PBMC received roughly 290 ng genomic DNA, equal to about 30,000 T cell genomes. Ten immunoSEQ deep assay plates were used to sequence the unsorted PBMC genomic DNA. Purified libraries were measured with a Qubit 3.0 fluorometer, size-checked on a Bioanalyzer 2100, and measured again with the KAPA Library Quantification kit. Every immunoSEQ 96-well plate was sequenced on a dedicated single-read 150-cycle Illumina NextSeq 550 flow cell. The paper's processing steps were these. Because the immunoSEQ output held only junctional sequences and lacked quality scores, the filtering could not match the filtering applied to full-length reads. Sequences were annotated with PyIR, a Python wrapper for IgBLAST v1.9, and V/J genes and CDR3 were assigned using IMGT germline references. Reads were filtered out if the reads had weak V/J assignments (E-value above 1e-6), no CDR3, stop codons, out-of-frame junctions, or ambiguous translated residues. V3J clonotypes were defined as sequences sharing an identical inferred V gene, J gene, and CDR3 amino acid sequence. Percentage overlap between repertoires was calculated by dividing the number of shared unique clonotypes by the size of the smaller repertoire. Three approaches were used to assess repertoire richness: RTK rarefaction, the Chao1 estimator, and Recon v2.1 estimates of unobserved clonotypes. TCRdb provides this immuneACCESS table in a form limited to in-frame rearrangements. Some clones are lacking; in checked studies, under half of them reflect an unresolved V gene, and why the rest are absent is not known. V, J and clone size were drawn from that table, and D and trimming were deduced from the DNA. This sample lists around 440,000 clones; roughly four fifths were detected once. Clones ranked in the top ten supply about 12% of the sample.

The material sequenced was PBMCs. This TCR was sampled from a woman in her thirties or forties in good health. Some clones in this sample may be carry-over from other donors' samples. This sequence uses TRBV7-6 and TRBJ2-7, and TRBD1 may be the D gene, going by 6 matching bases. For the CDR3, the sequence is CASSRQQGYEQYF. The sequenced DNA: TGTGCCAGCAGCCGCCAACAGGGCTACGAGCAGTACTTC.